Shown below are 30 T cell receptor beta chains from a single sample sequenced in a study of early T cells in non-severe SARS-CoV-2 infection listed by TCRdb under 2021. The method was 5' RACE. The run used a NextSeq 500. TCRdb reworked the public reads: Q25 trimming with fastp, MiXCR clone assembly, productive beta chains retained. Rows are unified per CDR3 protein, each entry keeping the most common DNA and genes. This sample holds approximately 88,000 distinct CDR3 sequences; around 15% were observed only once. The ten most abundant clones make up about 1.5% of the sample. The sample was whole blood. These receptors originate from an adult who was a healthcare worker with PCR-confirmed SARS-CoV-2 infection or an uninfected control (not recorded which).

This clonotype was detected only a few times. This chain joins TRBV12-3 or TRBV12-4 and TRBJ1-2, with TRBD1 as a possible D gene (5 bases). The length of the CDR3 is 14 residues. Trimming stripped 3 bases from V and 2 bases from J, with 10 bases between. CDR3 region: CASSFGGGNYGYTF. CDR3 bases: TGTGCCAGCAGTTTCGGGGGGGGAAACTATGGCTACACCTTC.

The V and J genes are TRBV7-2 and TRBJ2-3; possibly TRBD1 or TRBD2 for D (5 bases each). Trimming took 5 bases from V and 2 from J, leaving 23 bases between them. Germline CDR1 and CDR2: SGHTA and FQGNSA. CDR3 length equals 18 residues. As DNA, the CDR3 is TGTGCCAGCAGCCAGAAGAGGGCGAGACAGCATTTCACAGATACGCAGTATTTT. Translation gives CASSQKRARQHFTDTQYF. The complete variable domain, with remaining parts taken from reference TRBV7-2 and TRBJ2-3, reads GAGVSQSPSNKVTEKGKDVELRCDPISGHTALYWYRQSLGQGLEFLIYFQGNSAPDKSGLPSDRFSAERTGGSVSTLTIQRTQQEDSAVYLCASSQKRARQHFTDTQYFGPGTRLTVL.

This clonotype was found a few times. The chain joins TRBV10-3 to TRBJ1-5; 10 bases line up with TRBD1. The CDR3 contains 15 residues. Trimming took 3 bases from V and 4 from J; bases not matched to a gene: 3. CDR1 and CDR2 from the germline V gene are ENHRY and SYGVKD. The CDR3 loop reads CAISDGTGANQPQHF. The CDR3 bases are TGTGCCATCAGTGATGGGACAGGGGCTAATCAGCCCCAGCATTTT.

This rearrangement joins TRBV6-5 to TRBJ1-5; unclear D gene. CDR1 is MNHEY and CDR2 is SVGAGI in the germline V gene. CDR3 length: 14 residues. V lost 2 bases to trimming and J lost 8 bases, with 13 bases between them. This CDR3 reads CASSYIAGGEPQHF. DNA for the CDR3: TGTGCCAGCAGTTACATAGCCGGAGGAGAGCCCCAGCATTTT.

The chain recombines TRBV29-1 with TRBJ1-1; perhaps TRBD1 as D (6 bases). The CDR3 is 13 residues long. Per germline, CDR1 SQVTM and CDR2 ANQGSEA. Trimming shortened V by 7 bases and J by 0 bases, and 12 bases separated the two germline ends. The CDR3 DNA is TGCAGCGCCCAGGACAGCATGAACACTGAAGCTTTCTTT. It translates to CSAQDSMNTEAFF.

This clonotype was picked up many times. The CDR3 reads CAWSVGVQETQYF. In nucleotides, the CDR3 is TGTGCCTGGAGTGTGGGGGTCCAAGAGACCCAGTACTTC. The V and J genes are TRBV30 and TRBJ2-5; perhaps D is TRBD1 or TRBD2 (5 bases each). Per germline, CDR1 GTSNPN and CDR2 SVGIG (reference sequence). The CDR3 sequence is 13 residues long. The ends were cut back, 0 bases at V and 1 base at J, with 6 bases in the middle. Full variable domain (outside the CDR3, taken from reference TRBV30 and TRBJ2-5): SQTIHQWPATLVQPVGSPLSLECTVEGTSNPNLYWYRQAAGRGLQLLFYSVGIGQISSEVPQNLSASRPQDRQFILSSKKLLLSDSGFYLCAWSVGVQETQYFGPGTRLLVL.

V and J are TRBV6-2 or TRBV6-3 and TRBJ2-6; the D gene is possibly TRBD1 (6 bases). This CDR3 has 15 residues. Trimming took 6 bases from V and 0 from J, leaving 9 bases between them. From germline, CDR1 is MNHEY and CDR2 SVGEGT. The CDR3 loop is CASRSTGSGANVLTF. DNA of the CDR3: TGTGCCAGCAGGTCGACAGGCTCTGGGGCCAACGTCCTGACTTTC.

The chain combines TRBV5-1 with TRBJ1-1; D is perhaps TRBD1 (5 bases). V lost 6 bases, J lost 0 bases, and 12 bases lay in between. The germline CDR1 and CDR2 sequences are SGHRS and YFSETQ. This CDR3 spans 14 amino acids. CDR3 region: CASTRDRMNTEAFF. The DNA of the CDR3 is TGCGCCAGCACCCGAGACAGAATGAACACTGAAGCTTTCTTT. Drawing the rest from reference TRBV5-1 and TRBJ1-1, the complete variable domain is KAGVTQTPRYLIKTRGQQVTLSCSPISGHRSVSWYQQTPGQGLQFLFEYFSETQRNKGNFPGRFSGRQFSNSRSEMNVSTLELGDSALYLCASTRDRMNTEAFFGQGTRLTVV.

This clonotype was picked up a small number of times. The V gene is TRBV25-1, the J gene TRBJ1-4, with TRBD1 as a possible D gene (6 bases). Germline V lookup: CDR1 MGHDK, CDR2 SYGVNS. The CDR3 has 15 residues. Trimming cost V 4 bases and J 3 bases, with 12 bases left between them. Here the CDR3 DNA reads TGTGCCAGCAGTGCCCCCGGGACACCTAATGAAAAACTGTTTTTT. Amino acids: CASSAPGTPNEKLFF.

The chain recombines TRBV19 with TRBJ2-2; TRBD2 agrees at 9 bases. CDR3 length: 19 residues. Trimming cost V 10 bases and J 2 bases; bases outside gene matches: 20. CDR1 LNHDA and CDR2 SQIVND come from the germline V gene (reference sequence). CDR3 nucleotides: TGTGCCACCGCCAGTTTCCGTTCGAGCGGGGGGTTAAACACCGGGGAGCTGTTTTTT. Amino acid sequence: CATASFRSSGGLNTGELFF.

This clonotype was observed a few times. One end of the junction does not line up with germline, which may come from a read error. The CDR3 loop reads CASKGPHESF. Here the CDR3 DNA reads TGTGCCAGCAAGGGGCCCCATGAGTCCTTC. This rearrangement joins TRBV2 to TRBJ2-7, with a weak D call TRBD1 (5 bases). The CDR3 contains 10 residues. Germline-derived CDR1 and CDR2 are SNHLY and FYNNEI.

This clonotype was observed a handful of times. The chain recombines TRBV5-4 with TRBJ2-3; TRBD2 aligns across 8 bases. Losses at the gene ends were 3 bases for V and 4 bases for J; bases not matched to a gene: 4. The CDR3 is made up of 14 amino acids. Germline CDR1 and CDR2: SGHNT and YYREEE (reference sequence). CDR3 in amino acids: CASSSSGSPDTQYF. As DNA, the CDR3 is TGTGCCAGCAGCTCGAGCGGGAGCCCAGATACGCAGTATTTT.

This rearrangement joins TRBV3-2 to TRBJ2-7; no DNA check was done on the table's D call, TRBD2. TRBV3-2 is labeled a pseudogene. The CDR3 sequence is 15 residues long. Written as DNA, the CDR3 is TGTGCCAGCAGCCAAGCTAGTAGCCCGAGATACGAGCAGTACTTC. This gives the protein CASSQASSPRYEQYF.

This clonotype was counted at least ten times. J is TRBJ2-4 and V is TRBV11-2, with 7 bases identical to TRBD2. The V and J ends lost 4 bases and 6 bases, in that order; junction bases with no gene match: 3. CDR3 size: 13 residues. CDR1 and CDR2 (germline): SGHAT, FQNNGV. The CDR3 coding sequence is TGTGCCAGCAGCTATGGGAGGGGAAACATTCAGTACTTC. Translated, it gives CASSYGRGNIQYF.

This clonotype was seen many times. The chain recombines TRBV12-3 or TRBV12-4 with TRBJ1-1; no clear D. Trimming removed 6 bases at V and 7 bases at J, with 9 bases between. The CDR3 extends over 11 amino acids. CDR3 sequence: CASSDPFEAFF. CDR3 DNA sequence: TGTGCCAGCAGCGACCCCTTTGAAGCTTTCTTT.

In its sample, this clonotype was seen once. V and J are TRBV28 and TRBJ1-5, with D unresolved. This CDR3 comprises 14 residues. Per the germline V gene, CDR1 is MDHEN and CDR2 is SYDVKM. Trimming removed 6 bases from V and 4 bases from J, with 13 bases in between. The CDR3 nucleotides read TGTGCCAGCAGCCGGGGAGGTTCTAATCAGCCCCAGCATTTT. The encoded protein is CASSRGGSNQPQHF.

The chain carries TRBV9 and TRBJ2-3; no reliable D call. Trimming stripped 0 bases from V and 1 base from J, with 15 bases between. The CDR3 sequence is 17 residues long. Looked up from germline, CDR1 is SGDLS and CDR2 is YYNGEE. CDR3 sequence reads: CASSVASSGSGTDTQYF. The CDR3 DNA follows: TGTGCCAGCAGCGTAGCAAGCTCGGGCTCTGGCACAGATACGCAGTATTTT. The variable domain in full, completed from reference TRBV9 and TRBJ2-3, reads DSGVTQTPKHLITATGQRVTLRCSPRSGDLSVYWYQQSLDQGLQFLIQYYNGEERAKGNILERFSAQQFPDLHSELNLSSLELGDSALYFCASSVASSGSGTDTQYFGPGTRLTVL.

Written as DNA, the CDR3 is TGCAGCGCGCGCGTTAGTGGGGGGCGGAATGAGCAGTTCTTC. Protein product: CSARVSGGRNEQFF. The chain has TRBV29-1 and TRBJ2-1; D tentatively fits TRBD1 or TRBD2 (6 bases each). Germline CDR1 is SQVTM and CDR2 is ANQGSEA. CDR3 length: 14 residues. V dropped 7 bases and J dropped 7 bases, with 20 bases sitting between them.

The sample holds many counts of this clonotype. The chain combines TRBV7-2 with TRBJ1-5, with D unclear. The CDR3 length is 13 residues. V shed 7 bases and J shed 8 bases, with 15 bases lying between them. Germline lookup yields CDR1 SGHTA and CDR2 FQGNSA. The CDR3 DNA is TGTGCCAGCACCCTGGGAGTACGTGAGCCCCAGCATTTT. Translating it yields CASTLGVREPQHF.

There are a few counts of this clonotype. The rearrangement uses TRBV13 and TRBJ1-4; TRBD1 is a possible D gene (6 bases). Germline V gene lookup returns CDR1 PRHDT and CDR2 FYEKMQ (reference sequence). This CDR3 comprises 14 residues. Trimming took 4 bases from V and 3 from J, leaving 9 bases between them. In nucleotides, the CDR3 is TGTGCCAGCAGCTACAGGGTATCTAATGAAAAACTGTTTTTT. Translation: CASSYRVSNEKLFF.

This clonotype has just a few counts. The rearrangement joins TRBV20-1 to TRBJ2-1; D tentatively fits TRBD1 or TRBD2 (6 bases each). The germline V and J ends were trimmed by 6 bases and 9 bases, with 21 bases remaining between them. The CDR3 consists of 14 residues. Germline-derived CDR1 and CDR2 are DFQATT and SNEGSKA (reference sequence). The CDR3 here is CSASRRGRGGEQFF. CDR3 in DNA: TGCAGTGCCTCCCGGAGGGGCAGGGGTGGTGAGCAGTTCTTC.

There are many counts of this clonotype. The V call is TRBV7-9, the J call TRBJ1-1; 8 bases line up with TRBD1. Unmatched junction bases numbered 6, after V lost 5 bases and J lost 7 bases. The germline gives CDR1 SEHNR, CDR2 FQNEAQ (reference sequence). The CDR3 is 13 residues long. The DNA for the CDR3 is TGTGCCAGCAGCGCCCAAGGACAGGGTGAAGCTTTCTTT. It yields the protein CASSAQGQGEAFF.

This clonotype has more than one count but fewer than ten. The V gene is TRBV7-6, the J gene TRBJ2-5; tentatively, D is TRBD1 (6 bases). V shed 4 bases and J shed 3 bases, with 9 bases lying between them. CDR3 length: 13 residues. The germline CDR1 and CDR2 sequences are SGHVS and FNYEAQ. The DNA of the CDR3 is TGTGCCAGCAGCTCGGACAGCGAAGAGACCCAGTACTTC. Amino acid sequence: CASSSDSEETQYF.

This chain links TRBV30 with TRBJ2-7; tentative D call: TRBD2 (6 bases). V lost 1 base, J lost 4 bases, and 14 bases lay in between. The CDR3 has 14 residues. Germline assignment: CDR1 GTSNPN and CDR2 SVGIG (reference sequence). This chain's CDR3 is CAWSGGGGLYEQYF. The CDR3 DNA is TGTGCCTGGAGTGGAGGAGGCGGACTATACGAGCAGTACTTC.

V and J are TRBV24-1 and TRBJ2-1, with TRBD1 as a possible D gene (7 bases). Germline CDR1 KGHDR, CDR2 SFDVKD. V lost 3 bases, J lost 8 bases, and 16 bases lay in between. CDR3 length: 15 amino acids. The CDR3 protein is CATSDGGGHRDEQFF. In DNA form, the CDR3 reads TGTGCCACCAGTGATGGAGGGGGCCATCGGGATGAGCAGTTCTTC.

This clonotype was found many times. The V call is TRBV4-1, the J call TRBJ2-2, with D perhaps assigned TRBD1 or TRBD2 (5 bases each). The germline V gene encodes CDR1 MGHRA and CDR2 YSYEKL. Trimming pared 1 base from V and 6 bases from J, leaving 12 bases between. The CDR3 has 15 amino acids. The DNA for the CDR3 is TGCGCCAGCAGCCAAGTCGGCAGAGGGGCCGGGGAGCTGTTTTTT. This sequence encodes CASSQVGRGAGELFF.

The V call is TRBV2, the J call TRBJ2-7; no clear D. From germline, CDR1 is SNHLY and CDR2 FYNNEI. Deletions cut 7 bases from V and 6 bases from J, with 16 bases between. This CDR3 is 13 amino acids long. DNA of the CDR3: TGTGCCAGCACCAGTGAAGTGAGCTCCGAGCAGTACTTC. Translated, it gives CASTSEVSSEQYF.

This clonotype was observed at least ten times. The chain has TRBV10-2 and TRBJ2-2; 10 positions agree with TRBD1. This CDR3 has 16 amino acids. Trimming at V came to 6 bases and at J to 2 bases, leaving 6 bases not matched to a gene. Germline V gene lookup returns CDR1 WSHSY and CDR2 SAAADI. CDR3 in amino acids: CASSGRQGANTGELFF. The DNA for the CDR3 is TGCGCCAGCAGCGGGAGACAGGGGGCCAACACCGGGGAGCTGTTTTTT.

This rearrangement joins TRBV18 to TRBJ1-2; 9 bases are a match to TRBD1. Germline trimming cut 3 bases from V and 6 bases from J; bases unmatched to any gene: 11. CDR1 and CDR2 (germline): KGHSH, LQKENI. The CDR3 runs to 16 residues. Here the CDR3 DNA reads TGTGCCAGCTCACCGACCGAACAGGGGGCAGGTGATGGCTACACCTTC. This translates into CASSPTEQGAGDGYTF. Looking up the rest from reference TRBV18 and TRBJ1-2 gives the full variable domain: NAGVMQNPRHLVRRRGQEARLRCSPMKGHSHVYWYRQLPEEGLKFMVYLQKENIIDESGMPKERFSAEFPKEGPSILRIQQVVRGDSAAYFCASSPTEQGAGDGYTFGSGTRLTVV.

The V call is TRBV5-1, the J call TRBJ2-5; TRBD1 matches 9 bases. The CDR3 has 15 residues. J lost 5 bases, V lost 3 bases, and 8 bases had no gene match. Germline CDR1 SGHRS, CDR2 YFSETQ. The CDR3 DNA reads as TGCGCCAGCAGCTACCAGGACAGGGGAAAGGAGACCCAGTACTTC. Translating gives CASSYQDRGKETQYF.